Sequencing of this TCR beta chain was carried out in a study of early T cells in non-severe SARS-CoV-2 infection. Turning to the study itself: Sequencing of unsorted whole blood was done on bulk RNA, leaving chains unpaired. Study-wide results and limits: Anti-spike CD8 responses were favored in VDJdb matching, and private and CD4 specificities were missed.

Unique molecular identifiers were affixed to single, distinct cDNA molecules. Using its own MiXCR run on the 5' RACE reads, TCRdb lists one record per CDR3 protein. Among over 95,000 distinct CDR3 sequences, roughly 17% were seen once, and the ten largest hold roughly 1.3%. About this clonotype: Its specificity is not known.

CDR1 and CDR2 (germline): MDHEN, SYDVKM. This CDR3 is built from 14 residues. J lost 2 bases, V lost 6 bases, and 3 bases had no gene match. Sequenced sample: whole blood. V is TRBV28 and J is TRBJ2-1, with TRBD2 identical over 8 bases. The sequence came from an adult who was a healthcare worker with PCR-confirmed SARS-CoV-2 infection or an uninfected control (not recorded which). DNA for the CDR3: TGTGCCAGCAGAGCGGGAGTAGCCTACAATGAGCAGTTCTTC. Translated: CASRAGVAYNEQFF.